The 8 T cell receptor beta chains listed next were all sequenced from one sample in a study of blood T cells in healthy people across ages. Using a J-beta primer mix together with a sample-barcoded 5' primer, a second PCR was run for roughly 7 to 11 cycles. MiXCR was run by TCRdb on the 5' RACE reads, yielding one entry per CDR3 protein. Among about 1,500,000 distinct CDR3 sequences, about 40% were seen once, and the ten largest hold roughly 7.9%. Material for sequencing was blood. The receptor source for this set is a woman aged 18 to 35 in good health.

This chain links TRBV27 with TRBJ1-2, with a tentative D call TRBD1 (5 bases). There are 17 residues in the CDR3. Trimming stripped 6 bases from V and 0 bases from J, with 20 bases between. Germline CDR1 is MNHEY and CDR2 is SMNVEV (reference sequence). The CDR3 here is CASSLTPGRFPNYGYTF. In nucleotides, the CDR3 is TGTGCCAGCAGCCTTACTCCGGGACGGTTTCCTAACTATGGCTACACCTTC.

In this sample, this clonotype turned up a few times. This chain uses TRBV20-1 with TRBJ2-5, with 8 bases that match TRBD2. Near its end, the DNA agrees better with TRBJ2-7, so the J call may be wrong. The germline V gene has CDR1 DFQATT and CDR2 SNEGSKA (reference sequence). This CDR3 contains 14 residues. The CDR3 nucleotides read TGCAGTGCTGGCAACGCAGCGGGAGTAGGCGAGCAGTACTTC. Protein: CSAGNAAGVGEQYF.

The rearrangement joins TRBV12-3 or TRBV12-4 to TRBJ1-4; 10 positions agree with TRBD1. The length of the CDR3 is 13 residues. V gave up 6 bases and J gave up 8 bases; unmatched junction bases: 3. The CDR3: CASRRTGGEKLFF. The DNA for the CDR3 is TGTGCCAGCAGACGGACAGGGGGGGAAAAACTGTTTTTT.

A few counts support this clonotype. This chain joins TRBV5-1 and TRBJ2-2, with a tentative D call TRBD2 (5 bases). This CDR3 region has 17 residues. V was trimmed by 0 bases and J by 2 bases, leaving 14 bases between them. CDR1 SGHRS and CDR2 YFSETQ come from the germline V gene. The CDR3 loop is CASSLGSGMSNTGELFF. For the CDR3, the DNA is TGCGCCAGCAGCTTGGGTTCGGGGATGAGCAACACCGGGGAGCTGTTTTTT.

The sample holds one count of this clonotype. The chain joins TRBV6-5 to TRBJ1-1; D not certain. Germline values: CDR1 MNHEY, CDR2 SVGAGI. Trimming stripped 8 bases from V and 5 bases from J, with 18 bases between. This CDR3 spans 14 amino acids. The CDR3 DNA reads TGTGCCAGCCGGCTGGGAGAGGGCGCGACTGAAGCTTTCTTT. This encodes CASRLGEGATEAFF.

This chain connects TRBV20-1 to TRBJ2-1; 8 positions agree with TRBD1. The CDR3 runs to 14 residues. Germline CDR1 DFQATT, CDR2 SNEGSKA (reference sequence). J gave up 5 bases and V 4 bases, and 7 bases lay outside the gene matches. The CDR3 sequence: CSATPGDRNNEQFF. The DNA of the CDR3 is TGCAGTGCTACCCCAGGGGACAGGAACAATGAGCAGTTCTTC.

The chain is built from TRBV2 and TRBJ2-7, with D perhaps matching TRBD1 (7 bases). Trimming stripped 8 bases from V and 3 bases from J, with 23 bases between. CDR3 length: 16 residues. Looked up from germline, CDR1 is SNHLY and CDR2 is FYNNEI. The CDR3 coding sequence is TGTGCCAGCTACATTCCCCGGGGGACAGCTAGCTACGAGCAGTACTTC. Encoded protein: CASYIPRGTASYEQYF.

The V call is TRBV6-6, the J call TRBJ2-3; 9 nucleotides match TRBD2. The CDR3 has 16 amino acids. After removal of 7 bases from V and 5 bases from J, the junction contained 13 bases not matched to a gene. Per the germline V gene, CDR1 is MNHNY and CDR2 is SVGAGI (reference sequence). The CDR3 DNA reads TGTGCCAGCACCCGACTCCTGGCTAGCGGGAAAGATACGCAGTATTTT. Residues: CASTRLLASGKDTQYF.